These 22 T cell receptor beta chains originate from one sample sequenced in a study of read filtering for tumor transcriptome and immune sequencing. The library was built from about 370 ng RNA with molecular barcoded adaptors for alpha/delta and beta/gamma chains. TCRdb passed the reads through MiXCR, listing each CDR3 protein once. The top ten hold roughly half of the sample, which has about 970 distinct CDR3 sequences, approximately 82% seen once. The sequenced sample was a population of CD138-negative cells sorted from bone marrow. The receptors were sampled from a donor aged 40 or older with multiple myeloma. This table probably holds off-target reads from a library built for another chain.

CDR3 bases: TGTGCCAGCAGTTTAACGGACGGAGTCTACGAGCAGTACTTC. Encoded protein: CASSLTDGVYEQYF. V and J are TRBV27 and TRBJ2-7; unclear D gene. The CDR3 totals 14 residues. The V gene's germline CDR1 is MNHEY and CDR2 SMNVEV (reference sequence). Trimming stripped 2 bases from V and 3 bases from J, with 11 bases between.

V gene TRBV7-6 combines with J gene TRBJ2-1; D unclear. Trimming left V 7 bases short and J 8 bases short, with 15 bases between. This CDR3 is 13 amino acids long. Germline lookup yields CDR1 SGHVS and CDR2 FNYEAQ. CDR3: CASTHASTDEQFF. The CDR3 DNA reads TGTGCCAGCACCCACGCTTCGACGGATGAGCAGTTCTTC.

This clonotype came up a few times. The genes are TRBV5-1 and TRBJ2-5, with D hard to call. The V gene lost 0 bases and the J gene lost 0 bases, with 6 bases spanning the gap. Germline CDR1 reads SGHRS; CDR2 reads YFSETQ. The length of the CDR3 is 14 residues. Here the CDR3 reads CASSLGWDQETQYF. The CDR3 DNA follows: TGCGCCAGCAGCTTGGGGTGGGACCAAGAGACCCAGTACTTC.

The chain has TRBV12-3 or TRBV12-4 and TRBJ2-3, with TRBD2 identical over 8 bases. This CDR3 comprises 14 residues. The junction had 5 bases not matched to a gene; V was cut back by 8 bases and J by 1 base. CDR3 nucleotides: TGTGCCAGCTCGGGAGGGACCGGCACAGATACGCAGTATTTT. This gives the protein CASSGGTGTDTQYF.

CDR3 region: CSAISPLAFYNEQFF. DNA for the CDR3: TGCAGTGCTATTTCCCCCCTAGCGTTTTACAATGAGCAGTTCTTC. V is TRBV20-1 and J is TRBJ2-1, with D maybe TRBD2 (6 bases). V was clipped by 4 bases and J by 4 bases, with 17 bases between them. Germline CDR1 reads DFQATT; CDR2 reads SNEGSKA (reference sequence). The CDR3 is 15 amino acids.

This clonotype was seen more than once but under ten times. The V gene is TRBV11-2, the J gene TRBJ2-1; unclear D gene. The CDR3 totals 12 residues. CDR1 and CDR2 (germline): SGHAT, FQNNGV. Deletions cut 3 bases from V and 6 bases from J, with 6 bases between. CDR3 coding DNA: TGTGCCAGCAGCTTTATGGGCAATGAGCAGTTCTTC. This translates into CASSFMGNEQFF.

This clonotype was observed a few times. J is TRBJ2-1 and V is TRBV10-2, with 11 bases lining up with TRBD2. CDR3 size: 14 residues. The V and J ends lost 8 bases and 8 bases, in that order; junction bases with no gene match: 8. Germline CDR1 WSHSY, CDR2 SAAADI. Here the CDR3 DNA reads TGCGCCAGCCGATTTAGCGGGAGGGTCGATGAGCAGTTCTTC. Encoded protein: CASRFSGRVDEQFF.

This clonotype was seen more than once but under ten times. This chain connects TRBV29-1 to TRBJ1-1; the D gene is possibly TRBD1 (5 bases). Germline CDR1 and CDR2: SQVTM and ANQGSEA. V lost 7 bases to trimming and J lost 5 bases, with 17 bases between them. The CDR3 length is 13 residues. As DNA, the CDR3 is TGCAGCGGATCGGACACCCGGGGGACTGAAGCTTTCTTT. This translates into CSGSDTRGTEAFF.

This chain uses TRBV19 with TRBJ2-1; 13 bases fit TRBD2. The germline V gene encodes CDR1 LNHDA and CDR2 SQIVND (reference sequence). The CDR3 sequence is 18 residues long. V lost 4 bases to trimming and J lost 9 bases; unmatched junction nucleotides: 15. The CDR3 protein is CASSTLSPLAGGPSEQFF. CDR3 coding DNA: TGTGCCAGTAGTACCTTATCCCCACTAGCGGGAGGGCCTAGTGAGCAGTTCTTC.

V is TRBV28 and J is TRBJ1-1; no clear D gene. Germline V gives CDR1 MDHEN, CDR2 SYDVKM. The CDR3 runs 14 residues. Trimming stripped 7 bases from V and 4 bases from J, with 16 bases between. This CDR3 is CASISRLKTTEAFF. The CDR3 nucleotides read TGTGCCAGCATCAGCAGGCTCAAGACCACTGAAGCTTTCTTT.

This sequence joins TRBV18 and TRBJ2-5; 7 nucleotides agree with TRBD1. V shed 4 bases and J 5 bases; nucleotides not matched to a gene: 4. The CDR3 has 13 amino acids. Germline-derived CDR1 and CDR2 are KGHSH and LQKENI. In DNA form, the CDR3 reads TGTGCCAGCTCACTCGACAGGGAGGAGACCCAGTACTTC. Its protein is CASSLDREETQYF.

With respect to this clonotype: This CDR3 fails to terminate in the conserved phenylalanine or tryptophan, so it likely reflects a read error. The chain is built from TRBV20-1 and TRBJ1-4; 10 bases map to TRBD1. Germline CDR1 DFQATT, CDR2 SNEGSKA (reference sequence). CDR3 length: 15 amino acids. Trimming took 4 bases from V and 8 from J; bases not matched to a gene: 10. The CDR3, as DNA: TGCAGTGCTACCCGACAGGGGGCCGATCTGGAAAAACTGTTTCTT. Protein product: CSATRQGADLEKLFL.

The chain joins TRBV2 to TRBJ2-1; the D is unclear. Trimming cost V 0 bases and J 8 bases, with 11 bases left between them. Germline CDR1 SNHLY, CDR2 FYNNEI. The CDR3 is 14 amino acids. The DNA for the CDR3 is TGTGCCAGCAGTGAAGCGCTAAGGTTGCATGAGCAGTTCTTC. It codes for CASSEALRLHEQFF.

This clonotype was observed once. The V and J genes are TRBV11-2 and TRBJ2-1; D may be TRBD1 or TRBD2 (5 bases each). The CDR3 is made up of 14 amino acids. V shed 3 bases and J shed 4 bases, with 10 bases lying between them. Germline CDR1 is SGHAT and CDR2 is FQNNGV. CDR3 residues: CASSFGTKYNEQFF. CDR3 bases: TGTGCCAGCAGCTTTGGGACCAAATACAATGAGCAGTTCTTC.

The chain has TRBV18 and TRBJ2-1; 7 bases are shared with TRBD2. This CDR3 region has 14 residues. V trimming: 3 bases; J trimming: 14 bases; junction bases outside the gene matches: 13. Germline assignment: CDR1 KGHSH and CDR2 LQKENI. The CDR3 sequence: CASSPPLREKGKFF. CDR3 sequence (DNA): TGTGCCAGCTCACCGCCGTTGCGGGAGAAGGGGAAGTTCTTC.

The chain uses TRBV12-3 or TRBV12-4 and TRBJ1-1; maybe TRBD1 (6 bases). The CDR3 runs to 13 residues. Trimming removed 6 bases at V and 6 bases at J, with 14 bases between. The CDR3 spells CASSRLDRPEAFF. For the CDR3, the DNA is TGTGCCAGCAGCAGACTCGACAGGCCTGAAGCTTTCTTT.

This sequence joins TRBV18 and TRBJ1-5, with a tentative D call TRBD1 (6 bases). V was cut by 2 bases and J by 4 bases, with 6 bases left in between. Germline CDR1 reads KGHSH; CDR2 reads LQKENI. The CDR3 contains 13 residues. This chain's CDR3 is CASSPDRNQPQHF. The CDR3 DNA reads TGTGCCAGCTCACCAGACAGGAATCAGCCCCAGCATTTT.

V usage is TRBV28 and J usage is TRBJ2-1; D may be TRBD2 (6 bases). The V end was cut by 3 bases, the J end by 15 bases, with 18 bases between. The CDR3 has 13 amino acids. Germline CDR1 MDHEN, CDR2 SYDVKM. CDR3 DNA: TGTGCCAGCAGTTTTTCGGGAGTCCCCCGGGGGTTCTTC. Translated, it gives CASSFSGVPRGFF.

J is TRBJ2-1 and V is TRBV7-2, with 15 nucleotides matching TRBD2. There are 16 residues in the CDR3. The V gene end was trimmed by 5 bases and the J gene end by 10 bases; junction bases not matched to a gene: 9. Germline assignment: CDR1 SGHTA and CDR2 FQGNSA. The CDR3 loop reads CASSPGGLAGGGEQFF. The CDR3 coding sequence is TGTGCCAGCAGCCCAGGAGGACTAGCGGGAGGGGGCGAGCAGTTCTTC.

V is TRBV6-1 and J is TRBJ2-1; D remains unclear. V lost 5 bases and J lost 7, with 9 bases in between. The CDR3 has 12 amino acids. The V gene's germline CDR1 is MNHNS and CDR2 SASEGT. Here the CDR3 reads CASSYPLNEQFF. The DNA of the CDR3 is TGTGCCAGCAGTTACCCTTTGAATGAGCAGTTCTTC.

V usage is TRBV19 and J usage is TRBJ2-5; no clear D gene. This CDR3 comprises 12 residues. The germline V and J ends were trimmed by 4 bases and 4 bases, with 7 bases remaining between them. CDR1 is LNHDA and CDR2 is SQIVND in the germline V gene (reference sequence). The CDR3 bases are TGTGCCAGTAGTACTAGAGGAGAGACCCAGTACTTC. It codes for CASSTRGETQYF. Complete variable domain (other parts from reference TRBV19 and TRBJ2-5): DGGITQSPKYLFRKEGQNVTLSCEQNLNHDAMYWYRQDPGQGLRLIYYSQIVNDFQKGDIAEGYSVSREKKESFPLTVTSAQKNPTAFYLCASSTRGETQYFGPGTRLLVL.

The chain is built from TRBV20-1 and TRBJ2-1; 9 nucleotides agree with TRBD1. With V trimmed by 3 bases and J by 6 bases, 12 bases remained unmatched. CDR3 length: 16 residues. CDR1 and CDR2 from the germline V gene are DFQATT and SNEGSKA (reference sequence). The CDR3 loop is CSASPFVQGAGNEQFF. The CDR3 nucleotides read TGCAGTGCTAGCCCGTTCGTACAGGGGGCCGGCAATGAGCAGTTCTTC.